This TCR beta chain was retrieved from a study of CD4+ T cells in melanoma. Study-wide results and caveats: CD8+ T cell, macrophage and B cell function reportedly correlated with neoantigen-specific CD4+ T cells. Neoantigen-specific CD4+ T cells in melanoma reportedly had diverse differentiation states.

Assay: immunoSEQ multiplex PCR; the TCRdb copy retains only in-frame clones and omits some. The repertoire holds 9,500 to 10,000 clones, with 55% to 75% as singletons. To note about this clone: Its cognate antigen is unknown.

Germline CDR1 is MNHNY and CDR2 is SVGAGI (reference sequence). V was shortened by 6 bases and J by 8 bases, with 13 bases between the two germline ends. This CDR3 comprises 12 residues. The chain joins TRBV6-6 to TRBJ1-2; D remains ambiguous. Sequencing input: cells from a culture (not recorded whether cultured in vitro). The sequence came from a human donor with melanoma. CDR3 amino acids: CASRGSHGGYTF. For the CDR3, the DNA is TGTGCCAGCAGGGGATCTCACGGGGGCTACACCTTC.